These T cell receptor beta chains were read from a single sample in a study of Ad26.COV2.S vaccination and SARS-CoV-2 variants. TCRdb keeps only in-frame clones here, not all; method: immunoSEQ multiplex PCR. The table lists about 680,000 clones, roughly 90% of them singletons. The sample consisted of peripheral blood, taken in a trial of Ad26.COV2.S vaccine versus placebo. Source of these receptors: a person aged 18-60 years who received the Ad26.COV2.S COVID-19 vaccine or a placebo. The CDR3 runs from the conserved cysteine through the conserved F or W. D genes are given only for firm matches. Size is stated for part of the rows, as once, few or many counts, or as a class when the clone is expanded.

V,D,size,J,CDR3,DNA
TRBV6-5,-,-,TRBJ1-1,CASSYTPAGTEAFF,TGTGCCAGCAGTTACACTCCGGCGGGGACTGAAGCTTTCTTT
TRBV11-3,-,-,TRBJ2-5,CASSFGGQETQYF,TGTGCCAGCAGCTTTGGGGGGCAAGAGACCCAGTACTTC
TRBV27,TRBD1,once,TRBJ2-2,CASSLRGLVVTGELFF,TGTGCCAGCAGTTTGAGGGGGCTGGTCGTCACCGGGGAGCTGTTTTTT
TRBV10-3,-,-,TRBJ1-1,CAIRAENTEAFF,TGTGCCATCAGGGCAGAGAACACTGAAGCTTTCTTT
TRBV12-3/TRBV12-4,-,-,TRBJ1-1,CASSTDQNTEAFF,TGTGCCAGCAGTACGGATCAGAACACTGAAGCTTTCTTT
TRBV7-8,-,-,TRBJ2-5,CASSSVARETQYF,TGTGCCAGCAGCTCAGTGGCGAGGGAGACCCAGTACTTC
TRBV7-3,TRBD2,-,TRBJ2-7,CASSRGGMDYYEQYF,TGTGCCAGCAGCCGGGGGGGCATGGACTACTACGAGCAGTACTTC
TRBV19,TRBD2,-,TRBJ2-7,CASSIVAGAYEQYF,TGTGCCAGTAGTATAGTAGCGGGGGCCTACGAGCAGTACTTC
TRBV3-1/TRBV3-2,-,-,TRBJ2-7,CASSQGTDEQYF,TGTGCCAGCAGCCAAGGTACCGACGAGCAGTACTTC
TRBV6-5,-,once,TRBJ1-1,CASSSRRIQQEAFF,TGTGCCAGCAGTTCCCGCCGGATACAGCAAGAGGCTTTCTTT
TRBV5-1,TRBD1,-,TRBJ2-5,CASSYLTGEDQETQYF,TGCGCCAGCAGCTACCTCACAGGGGAAGATCAAGAGACCCAGTACTTC
TRBV2,TRBD2,few,TRBJ2-7,CACRDYSYEQYF,TGTGCCTGCCGGGACTATTCGTACGAGCAGTACTTC
TRBV12-3/TRBV12-4,-,once,TRBJ2-3,CASSLRAGDTQYF,TGTGCCAGCAGTTTGAGGGCAGGGGATACGCAGTATTTT
TRBV5-8,TRBD2,few,TRBJ2-1,CASSFWTSGSNEQFF,TGTGCCAGCAGCTTCTGGACTAGCGGGAGCAATGAGCAGTTCTTC
TRBV21-1,-,-,TRBJ2-5,CASSRKRERQGAGETQYF,TGTGCCAGCAGCAGAAAAAGGGAAAGACAGGGGGCCGGGGAGACCCAGTACTTC
TRBV5-6,TRBD1,once,TRBJ1-2,CASSFSDRGEGYTF,TGTGCCAGCAGCTTTTCCGACAGGGGAGAGGGCTACACCTTC
TRBV7-2,TRBD1,once,TRBJ1-1,CASRLTGGTEAFF,TGTGCCAGCAGGCTCACAGGGGGCACTGAAGCTTTCTTT
TRBV14,-,-,TRBJ2-2,CASSSWTDANTGELFF,TGTGCCAGCAGCTCCTGGACAGATGCGAACACCGGGGAGCTGTTTTTT
TRBV30,TRBD1,few,TRBJ1-1,CAWRRSVGTGVTEAFF,TGTGCCTGGAGGAGATCTGTGGGGACAGGGGTTACTGAAGCTTTCTTT
TRBV4-2,-,-,TRBJ2-7,CASSQEVGQVWPEQYF,TGTGCCAGCAGCCAAGAGGTGGGGCAGGTCTGGCCCGAGCAGTACTTC
TRBV18,TRBD1,-,TRBJ2-7,CASSRDRVNEQYF,TGTGCCAGCTCACGGGACAGGGTCAACGAGCAGTACTTC
TRBV6-5,TRBD1,-,TRBJ2-5,CASSPHRGRETQYF,TGTGCCAGCAGTCCCCACAGGGGTAGAGAGACCCAGTACTTC
TRBV6-1,-,-,TRBJ1-5,CASREGLPQHF,TGTGCCAGCAGGGAAGGACTTCCCCAGCATTTT
TRBV19,TRBD2,-,TRBJ2-4,CASTRAGESNIQYF,TGTGCCAGTACCCGAGCGGGGGAGTCAAACATTCAGTACTTC
TRBV5-1,TRBD1,-,TRBJ2-7,CASSFGSGQGVYEQYF,TGCGCCAGCAGCTTCGGCTCGGGACAGGGAGTTTACGAGCAGTACTTC
TRBV3-1/TRBV3-2,-,-,TRBJ2-3,CASSPLNPRTQYF,TGTGCCAGCAGCCCCTTGAACCCTCGGACGCAGTATTTT
TRBV7-8,TRBD1,-,TRBJ2-7,CASSLGGTGTYEQYF,TGTGCCAGCAGCTTAGGGGGGACAGGGACCTACGAGCAGTACTTC
TRBV7-9,TRBD2,-,TRBJ2-1,CASNPRGVYNEQFF,TGTGCCAGCAACCCCCGGGGGGTCTACAATGAGCAGTTCTTC
TRBV27,TRBD1,-,TRBJ1-2,CASSSGTGIHYGYTF,TGTGCCAGCAGTTCCGGGACAGGAATACACTATGGCTACACCTTC
TRBV10-3,-,-,TRBJ1-2,CAISAVGTRGYTF,TGTGCCATCAGTGCGGTCGGGACCCGTGGCTACACCTTC
TRBV3-1/TRBV3-2,-,-,TRBJ1-5,CASSPRAGNNQPQHF,TGTGCCAGCAGCCCTCGGGCAGGGAACAATCAGCCCCAGCATTTT
TRBV30,-,-,TRBJ1-6,CAWSVGGAGINSPLHF,TGTGCCTGGAGTGTGGGGGGAGCAGGGATCAATTCACCCCTCCACTTT
TRBV3-1/TRBV3-2,TRBD1,-,TRBJ2-7,CASSQAPGQVTRGYEQYF,TGTGCCAGCAGCCAAGCACCGGGACAGGTTACCCGAGGGTACGAGCAGTACTTC
TRBV10-3,-,-,TRBJ1-2,CAIRGGGGLNTNYGYTF,TGTGCCATCCGCGGCGGGGGGGGCCTTAACACTAACTATGGCTACACCTTC
TRBV18,-,-,TRBJ1-5,CASSPPTGGFNQPQHF,TGTGCCAGCTCACCACCGACTGGGGGGTTTAATCAGCCCCAGCATTTT
TRBV4-2,TRBD2,-,TRBJ2-1,CASSPQAGALHNEQFF,TGTGCCAGCAGCCCACAAGCGGGAGCATTGCACAATGAGCAGTTCTTC
TRBV15,-,-,TRBJ2-7,CATSRDPGLSYEQYF,TGTGCCACCAGCAGGGACCCAGGACTCTCCTACGAGCAGTACTTC
TRBV6-2/TRBV6-3,-,-,TRBJ2-1,CASSPRGVPKYNEQFF,TGTGCCAGCAGCCCGAGAGGCGTCCCAAAATACAATGAGCAGTTCTTC
TRBV27,TRBD1,-,TRBJ2-7,CASSLYPNRQGGYEQYF,TGTGCCAGCAGTTTATATCCAAACAGACAGGGTGGCTACGAGCAGTACTTC
TRBV7-9,-,-,TRBJ2-7,CASSRHLSYEQYF,TGTGCCAGCAGCAGACACCTGTCCTACGAGCAGTACTTC
TRBV7-2,TRBD1,-,TRBJ2-7,CASSSYRGPYEQYF,TGTGCCAGCAGCTCCTACAGGGGGCCCTACGAGCAGTACTTC
TRBV5-1,TRBD2,-,TRBJ2-4,CASRGEGLAGRNIQYF,TGCGCCAGCAGGGGTGAGGGACTAGCGGGAAGAAACATTCAGTACTTC
TRBV7-2,TRBD1,-,TRBJ2-3,CASSRTGRTDTQYF,TGTGCCAGCAGCCGGACAGGGAGGACAGATACGCAGTATTTT
TRBV5-1,-,-,TRBJ1-1,CASSPFWDAEAFF,TGCGCCAGCAGCCCCTTCTGGGACGCTGAAGCTTTCTTT
TRBV10-3,TRBD2,-,TRBJ2-1,CAISPGGGSYNEQFF,TGTGCCATCAGTCCTGGGGGGGGGAGCTACAATGAGCAGTTCTTC
TRBV18,-,-,TRBJ1-6,CASSPRKGQNNSPLHF,TGTGCCAGCTCACCACGGAAGGGGCAGAATAATTCACCCCTCCACTTT
TRBV4-1,TRBD1,-,TRBJ1-2,CASSQEPGQGGHGYTF,TGCGCCAGCAGCCAAGAGCCGGGACAGGGCGGTCATGGCTACACCTTC
TRBV7-9,-,-,TRBJ1-6,CASSLFGSVDSPLHF,TGTGCCAGCAGCTTATTTGGTAGCGTCGATTCACCCCTCCACTTT
TRBV7-9,-,-,TRBJ1-5,CASGSLGQEPQHF,TGTGCCAGCGGAAGTCTGGGTCAGGAGCCCCAGCATTTT
TRBV18,-,-,TRBJ2-1,CASSPRAGGDEQFF,TGTGCCAGCTCACCACGGGCTGGGGGCGATGAGCAGTTCTTC
TRBV12-3/TRBV12-4,-,-,TRBJ2-5,CASSLNRPETQYF,TGTGCCAGCAGTTTAAACAGGCCCGAGACCCAGTACTTC
TRBV5-1,-,-,TRBJ2-1,CASSLEWASYNEQFF,TGCGCCAGCAGCTTGGAGTGGGCTTCCTACAATGAGCAGTTCTTC
TRBV27,TRBD1,-,TRBJ1-4,CASSTPRGRTEKLFF,TGTGCCAGCAGTACCCCCAGGGGGCGGACTGAAAAACTGTTTTTT
TRBV10-3,TRBD1,-,TRBJ1-2,CATTGGQNYGYTF,TGTGCCACCACCGGGGGACAGAACTATGGCTACACCTTC
TRBV19,TRBD1,-,TRBJ1-5,CASGELGQGASGNQPQHF,TGTGCCAGTGGGGAGTTAGGACAGGGGGCGAGTGGCAATCAGCCCCAGCATTTT
TRBV5-4,TRBD2,-,TRBJ2-3,CASSLGWASGESTDTQYF,TGTGCCAGCAGCTTGGGGTGGGCTAGCGGGGAGAGCACAGATACGCAGTATTTT
TRBV3-1/TRBV3-2,-,-,TRBJ2-7,CASSLMGAYEQYF,TGTGCCAGCAGCCTAATGGGAGCCTACGAGCAGTACTTC